Reported below is one T cell receptor (beta chain). What it binds is unknown. A read error may account for a junction end that differs from germline. This sample stems from a study of blood T cells in healthy people across ages. The wider study: Every two T cells gave about one barcoded beta molecule via template switching.

The CDR3 consists of 14 residues. CDR1 is LGHDT and CDR2 is YNNKEL in the germline V gene (reference sequence). Study outcomes and limitations: With naive T cell percentage, TCR beta diversity showed a strong correlation.

Next came a second PCR, run for about 7 to 12 cycles, which used a sample-barcoded 5' primer along with a J-beta primer mix. A template-switch adaptor containing 12 random nucleotides labeled each cDNA molecule. TCRdb reprocessed the 5' RACE reads with MiXCR, giving one entry per CDR3 protein. The repertoire holds about 1.6 million distinct CDR3 sequences, roughly 32% seen once, with approximately 11% in the top ten. Per sample, extraction of total RNA gave at least 5.5 micrograms in every case. The sample comprised blood. The clonotype originates from a woman aged 30 to 39 in good health. The chain carries TRBV3-1 and TRBJ2-5, with D hard to call. This chain's CDR3 is CANSQANREETQYF. CDR3 nucleotides: TGTGCCAACAGCCAAGCGAATAGAGAAGAGACCCAGTACTTC.